A selection of T cell receptor beta chains follows, all from one sample in a study of blood T cell repertoires in COVID-19. TCRdb keeps only in-frame clones here, not all; method: immunoSEQ multiplex PCR. The sample includes about 230,000 clones, 65% to 90% seen only once; the top ten take around 10%. The sequenced material came from peripheral blood. These receptors all come from a man between 50 and 59 years old with COVID-19, enrolled during active disease. Each CDR3 is given with its conserved first and last residue. The order of the fields is clone size, CDR3 length, J gene, V gene, D gene, CDR3 DNA, CDR3 protein. A D gene is named only where the DNA matches it firmly. The size entry is marked missing in some rows and otherwise reads once, few, many or a size class.

clone_size: .; cdr3_length: 13; j_call: TRBJ1-6; v_call: TRBV19; d_call: .; cdr3_nt: TGTGCCAGTAGTACGGACAGAACTTCACCCCTCCACTTT; cdr3_aa: CASSTDRTSPLHF
clone_size: .; cdr3_length: 17; j_call: TRBJ1-5; v_call: TRBV19; d_call: TRBD1; cdr3_nt: TGTGCCAGTAGTATCAGGGGGCTCGGGAATAGCAATCAGCCCCAGCATTTT; cdr3_aa: CASSIRGLGNSNQPQHF
clone_size: once; cdr3_length: 16; j_call: TRBJ2-3; v_call: TRBV24-1; d_call: .; cdr3_nt: TGTGCCACCAGTGATTTTCGAGACACATACACAGATACGCAGTATTTT; cdr3_aa: CATSDFRDTYTDTQYF
clone_size: .; cdr3_length: 13; j_call: TRBJ1-5; v_call: TRBV19; d_call: .; cdr3_nt: TGTGCCAGTAGTGGGGCCGGCAATCAGCCCCAGCATTTT; cdr3_aa: CASSGAGNQPQHF
clone_size: few; cdr3_length: 14; j_call: TRBJ2-5; v_call: TRBV27; d_call: .; cdr3_nt: TGTGCCAGCAGTCCTGGCCCGTACCAAGAGACCCAGTACTTC; cdr3_aa: CASSPGPYQETQYF
clone_size: .; cdr3_length: 15; j_call: TRBJ2-3; v_call: TRBV5-1; d_call: TRBD2; cdr3_nt: TGCGCCAGCAGCTACCCGGGAGGCAGCCCAGATACGCAGTATTTT; cdr3_aa: CASSYPGGSPDTQYF
clone_size: .; cdr3_length: 15; j_call: TRBJ2-2; v_call: TRBV5-8; d_call: TRBD2; cdr3_nt: TGTGCCAGCAGCTTGCTAGCGGGACCCACCGGGGAGCTGTTTTTT; cdr3_aa: CASSLLAGPTGELFF
clone_size: once; cdr3_length: 15; j_call: TRBJ1-3; v_call: TRBV5-4; d_call: .; cdr3_nt: TGTGCCAGCAGCTTGGCAAACACAGACGGAAACACCATATATTTT; cdr3_aa: CASSLANTDGNTIYF
clone_size: .; cdr3_length: 14; j_call: TRBJ2-7; v_call: TRBV4-3; d_call: .; cdr3_nt: TGCGCCAGCAGCCAATTCGCGGGTACCTACGAGCAGTACTTC; cdr3_aa: CASSQFAGTYEQYF
clone_size: .; cdr3_length: 14; j_call: TRBJ2-3; v_call: TRBV6-5; d_call: TRBD1; cdr3_nt: TGTGCCAGCAGAAGAGGACAGGGAGCAGATACGCAGTATTTT; cdr3_aa: CASRRGQGADTQYF
clone_size: .; cdr3_length: 16; j_call: TRBJ2-1; v_call: TRBV4-1; d_call: TRBD2; cdr3_nt: TGCGCCAGCAGCCAAGAAGGAGTAGCGGGAGACTATGAGCAGTTCTTC; cdr3_aa: CASSQEGVAGDYEQFF
clone_size: .; cdr3_length: 11; j_call: TRBJ2-2; v_call: TRBV19; d_call: .; cdr3_nt: TGTGCCAGTAAAGCCGCCGGGGAGCTGTTTTTT; cdr3_aa: CASKAAGELFF
clone_size: .; cdr3_length: 15; j_call: TRBJ1-1; v_call: TRBV19; d_call: .; cdr3_nt: TGTGCCAGTAGTATGATCCGGGTGAGGAACACTGAAGCTTTCTTT; cdr3_aa: CASSMIRVRNTEAFF
clone_size: .; cdr3_length: 14; j_call: TRBJ1-1; v_call: TRBV5-1; d_call: .; cdr3_nt: TGCGCCAGCAGCTTGGGGGGACAAGGCACTGAAGCTTTCTTT; cdr3_aa: CASSLGGQGTEAFF
clone_size: .; cdr3_length: 14; j_call: TRBJ1-5; v_call: TRBV19; d_call: .; cdr3_nt: TGTGCCAGTAGTAGGAGGTCGGGCAATCAGCCCCAGCATTTT; cdr3_aa: CASSRRSGNQPQHF
clone_size: few; cdr3_length: 14; j_call: TRBJ2-7; v_call: TRBV5-4; d_call: TRBD1; cdr3_nt: TGTGCCAGCAGCTGGGGGACAGGGGGCTACGAGCAGTACTTC; cdr3_aa: CASSWGTGGYEQYF
clone_size: .; cdr3_length: 14; j_call: TRBJ1-1; v_call: TRBV28; d_call: .; cdr3_nt: TGTGCCAGCAGTTTTTGGGGGGATAACACCCTGGCTTTCTTT; cdr3_aa: CASSFWGDNTLAFF
clone_size: .; cdr3_length: 13; j_call: TRBJ2-5; v_call: TRBV19; d_call: .; cdr3_nt: TGTGCCAGTAGTCCCGCGGGGCCAGAGACCCAGTACTTC; cdr3_aa: CASSPAGPETQYF
clone_size: .; cdr3_length: 15; j_call: TRBJ2-2; v_call: TRBV23-1; d_call: .; cdr3_nt: TGCGCCAGCAGTCGTGGCCAGGGTAGCACCGGGGAGCTGTTTTTT; cdr3_aa: CASSRGQGSTGELFF
clone_size: .; cdr3_length: 15; j_call: TRBJ2-6; v_call: TRBV10-3; d_call: .; cdr3_nt: TGTGCCATTCAACTGGGGGGATCTGGGGCCAACGTCCTGACTTTC; cdr3_aa: CAIQLGGSGANVLTF